A selection of T cell receptor beta chains follows, all from one sample in a study of T cell repertoires in aging, cancer and after chemotherapy. TCRdb re-derived calls from the multiplex PCR reads in MiXCR, one entry per CDR3 protein. In the table there are under 1,500 distinct CDR3 sequences, about 46% of which are singletons. Sequenced input: blood. Every receptor here comes from a human donor with a blood cancer. The CDR3 runs from the conserved cysteine through the conserved F or W. The D gene is left open where the match is weak. Not every row has a clone size; where given, it reads once, few, many or a size class.

J,size,V,D,CDR3,DNA
TRBJ2-5,.,TRBV12-3/TRBV12-4,TRBD2,CASSYGVAGGHETQYF,TGTGCCAGCAGTTACGGGGTAGCGGGGGGGCATGAGACCCAGTACTTC
TRBJ1-1,.,TRBV10-3,.,CAITPTAPNTEAFF,TGTGCCATCACCCCGACGGCTCCGAACACTGAAGCTTTCTTT
TRBJ1-1,.,TRBV6-5,.,CASSSSLGARSTEAFF,TGTGCCAGCAGCTCCTCCCTGGGGGCTCGGAGCACTGAAGCTTTCTTT
TRBJ1-6,large,TRBV30,TRBD1,CAWSGGQGLPPLHF,TGTGCCTGGAGTGGGGGACAGGGACTCCCACCCCTCCACTTT
TRBJ1-1,.,TRBV6-5,.,CASSRKSGAEAFF,TGTGCCAGCAGTCGAAAGTCAGGGGCTGAAGCTTTCTTT
TRBJ2-7,.,TRBV7-6,TRBD2,CASSPLAGGSNEQYF,TGCGCCAGCAGCCCATTAGCGGGGGGGAGCAACGAGCAGTACTTC
TRBJ2-2,.,TRBV10-3,TRBD2,CAISERLAGGAGELFF,TGTGCCATCAGTGAGCGACTAGCGGGAGGGGCCGGGGAGCTGTTTTTT
TRBJ1-2,few,TRBV27,.,CASSLGGGLGYTF,TGTGCCAGCAGTTTGGGTGGGGGCCTTGGCTACACCTTC
TRBJ2-3,large,TRBV6-5,.,CASRRISGTDTQYF,TGTGCCAGCAGGAGAATTTCGGGCACAGATACGCAGTATTTT
TRBJ1-1,few,TRBV5-6,.,CASSLLVANTEAFF,TGTGCCAGCAGCTTGTTGGTTGCTAACACTGAAGCTTTCTTT
TRBJ2-5,.,TRBV19,TRBD2,CASSTTAGGPRETQYF,TGTGCCAGTAGTACGACCGCGGGAGGGCCAAGAGAGACCCAGTACTTC
TRBJ1-2,.,TRBV12-3/TRBV12-4,TRBD1,CASSPRDRGTYGYTF,TGTGCCAGCAGCCCGAGGGACAGGGGTACCTATGGCTACACCTTC
TRBJ2-2,.,TRBV27,.,CASSPMNWGGGELFF,TGTGCCAGCAGTCCTATGAATTGGGGCGGCGGGGAGCTGTTTTTT
TRBJ1-2,.,TRBV6-1,.,CASSEGEPTYGYTF,TGTGCCAGCAGTGAAGGGGAGCCTACATATGGCTACACCTTC
TRBJ1-2,.,TRBV5-7,.,CASRDGYYGYTF,TGTGCCAGCCGAGACGGATACTATGGCTACACCTTC
TRBJ2-7,large,TRBV30,TRBD2,CAWSVRPGGDEQYF,TGTGCCTGGAGTGTACGTCCGGGAGGGGACGAGCAGTACTTC
TRBJ2-1,large,TRBV6-5,.,CASSPQATYNEQFF,TGTGCCAGCAGTCCTCAGGCCACTTACAATGAGCAGTTCTTC
TRBJ2-3,.,TRBV7-2,TRBD2,CASSTGLAGVDRTDTQYF,TGTGCCAGCAGCACGGGACTAGCGGGAGTAGATCGGACAGATACGCAGTATTTT
TRBJ2-7,.,TRBV11-1,.,CASSLDGTGAEQYF,TGTGCCAGCAGCTTAGACGGGACGGGAGCCGAGCAGTACTTC
TRBJ1-2,.,TRBV20-1,.,CSASMAPGYGYTF,TGCAGTGCTAGTATGGCCCCGGGCTATGGCTACACCTTC
TRBJ1-1,few,TRBV6-5,.,CASSYSPTANTEAFF,TGTGCCAGCAGTTACTCCCCTACAGCAAACACTGAAGCTTTCTTT
TRBJ1-4,.,TRBV7-6,.,CASSPDGATNEKLFF,TGTGCCAGCAGCCCAGATGGTGCAACTAATGAAAAACTGTTTTTT
TRBJ2-5,.,TRBV5-4,.,CASSFQETQYF,TGTGCCAGCAGCTTCCAAGAGACCCAGTACTTC
TRBJ1-2,.,TRBV20-1,TRBD1,CSARRPGQRLSYTF,TGCAGTGCTAGACGGCCGGGACAGCGGCTGAGCTACACCTTC
TRBJ2-3,.,TRBV6-5,TRBD2,CASSEMPSGDTQYF,TGTGCCAGCAGTGAAATGCCTAGCGGGGATACGCAGTATTTT
TRBJ1-5,.,TRBV6-1,.,CASSENHRQPQHF,TGTGCCAGCAGTGAAAATCACCGTCAGCCCCAGCATTTT
TRBJ2-1,.,TRBV7-6,TRBD2,CASARLAGYNEQFF,TGTGCGAGCGCCCGACTAGCGGGTTACAATGAGCAGTTCTTC
TRBJ1-1,.,TRBV29-1,.,CSADQNRGSEGAFF,TGCAGCGCAGATCAGAATCGGGGGTCTGAGGGAGCTTTCTTT
TRBJ1-1,.,TRBV6-2/TRBV6-3,.,CASSYGQNTEAFF,TGTGCCAGCAGTTACGGGCAGAACACTGAAGCTTTCTTT